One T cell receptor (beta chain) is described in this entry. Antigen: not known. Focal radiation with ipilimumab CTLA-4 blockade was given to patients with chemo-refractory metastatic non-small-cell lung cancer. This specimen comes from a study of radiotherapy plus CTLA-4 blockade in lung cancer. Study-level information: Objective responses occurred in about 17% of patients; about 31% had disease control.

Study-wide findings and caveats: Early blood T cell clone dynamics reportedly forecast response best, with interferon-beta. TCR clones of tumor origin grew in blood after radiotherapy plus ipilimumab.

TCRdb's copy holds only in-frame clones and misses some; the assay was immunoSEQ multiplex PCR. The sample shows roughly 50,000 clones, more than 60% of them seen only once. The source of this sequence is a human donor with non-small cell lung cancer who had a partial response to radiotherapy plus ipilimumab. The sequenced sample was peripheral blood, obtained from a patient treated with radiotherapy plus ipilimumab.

CDR3: CASTEGGLGRWWNTGELFF. The CDR3 region has the DNA TGTGCCAGCACCGAGGGGGGACTAGGACGTTGGTGGAACACCGGGGAGCTGTTTTTT. The chain recombines TRBV2 with TRBJ2-2; 8 nucleotides match TRBD2. The CDR3 covers 19 residues. Germline CDR1 is SNHLY and CDR2 is FYNNEI. V lost 7 bases, J lost 1 base, and 17 bases stayed unmatched.